The source of this TCR beta chain is a study of T cell responses to AZD1222 COVID-19 vaccine (dated by TCRdb to the early 2020s). With respect to the entire study: TCR sequencing was performed for more than 230 trial participants, of whom some 200 were given two doses of AZD1222 and 26 were given two doses of MenACWY control vaccine. Enrollment into the trials was organized by age into subgroups of 18-55, 56-69 and 70-plus years, and those subgroups contained about 160, 30 and 59 TCR-sequenced participants, respectively.

Broader findings and caveats from the paper: Conclusions about previously exposed vaccinees are limited, since just a handful of AZD1222 recipients were seropositive for SARS-CoV-2 at baseline. In the small 56-69-year group, the increase in depth fell short of significance, most likely because of low power. Participants were mostly white British and included more females than males, and it was suggested by the authors that clonal diversity may have been underestimated. A significant rise in spike-specific TCR breadth and depth was observed after two AZD1222 doses relative to day 0 and relative to MenACWY recipients. Reportedly, close to half of the unique spike-specific TCRs recognized epitopes lying outside the regions that are mutated in the B.1.351 and B.1.1.7 variants. Vaccine-associated CD4 TCRs spanned the whole spike protein, with dominant responses in regions 160-218 and 743-854. Because no samples from the day 14 peak response were available, repertoires could be characterized only after the peak T cell response.

Notes on this clone: Its specific antigen is unknown. Base quality data are lacking; no much larger clone is found one base away.

For CDR1 and CDR2, the germline V gene lists MGHDK and SYGVNS. V is reduced by 3 bases and J by 4 bases, leaving a spacing of 15 bases between them. There are 16 amino acids in the CDR3, from cysteine to phenylalanine inclusive. Just CDR3 DNA is preserved here, 48 bases in frame from base 1. This sample's time point label indicates: about 28 days (+/-7) after the second vaccine dose. What this sample's treatment or condition label stands for: meningococcal conjugate vaccine given as trial control. Samples from vaccinated people were obtained from the UK trials COV001 and COV002, which included a single-blind randomized controlled phase 2/3 trial of AZD1222 (ChAdOx1 nCoV-19) in healthy adults. For TCRbeta chain sequencing, PBMC samples were collected from trial participants at day 0 and at day 28 after the second dose. The CDR3 regions of human TCRbeta chains were analyzed by immunosequencing. In the source study's methods: TCRs in the repertoires were compared against a reference library of SARS-CoV-2-specific TCRs that had been generated with the MIRA antigen-specificity platform. Breadth was defined as the fraction of unique TCRs that were SARS-CoV-2-associated. Depth was defined as the fraction of total T cells that were SARS-CoV-2-associated. Each spike-specific TCR was assigned to its reactive spike region and to a CD4 or CD8 class using the MIRA data. Log10-transformed breadth and depth values were compared by one-way ANOVA with Sidak's multiple comparisons tests. In TCRdb, the immuneACCESS table is reduced to in-frame sequences with V and J assigned. These tables do not hold every clone; where another copy was compared, an unresolved V gene accounts for under half, and the others remain unexplained. That table gives V, J and clone size, and the DNA gave D and trimming. The sample profile shows approximately 150,000 clones; 70% to 90% of them were found once. Approximately 4.2% of the sample is held by the ten biggest clonotypes.

This receptor was obtained from an adult who received the MenACWY meningococcal vaccine as a control. The sample in question was peripheral blood, obtained 28 days after the second dose of the MenACWY control vaccine. The rearrangement joined TRBV25-1 to TRBJ1-4; TRBD1 could be the D gene, as 5 bases match. The DNA is TGTGCCAGCAGTGAGCCCTCCGGGGCACTTAATGAAAAACTGTTTTTT. Its protein product is CASSEPSGALNEKLFF.